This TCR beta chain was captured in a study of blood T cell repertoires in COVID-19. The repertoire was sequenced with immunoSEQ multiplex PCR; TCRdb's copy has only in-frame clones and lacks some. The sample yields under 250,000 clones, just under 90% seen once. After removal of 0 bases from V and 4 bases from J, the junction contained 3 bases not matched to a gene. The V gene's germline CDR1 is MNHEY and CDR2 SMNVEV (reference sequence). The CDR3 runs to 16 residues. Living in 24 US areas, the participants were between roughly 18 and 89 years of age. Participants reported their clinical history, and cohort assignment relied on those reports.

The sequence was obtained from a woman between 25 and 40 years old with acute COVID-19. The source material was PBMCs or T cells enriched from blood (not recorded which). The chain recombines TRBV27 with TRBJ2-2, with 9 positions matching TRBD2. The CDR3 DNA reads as TGTGCCAGCAGTTTATCAGCGCGGGGGGGCACCGGGGAGCTGTTTTTT. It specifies CASSLSARGGTGELFF.